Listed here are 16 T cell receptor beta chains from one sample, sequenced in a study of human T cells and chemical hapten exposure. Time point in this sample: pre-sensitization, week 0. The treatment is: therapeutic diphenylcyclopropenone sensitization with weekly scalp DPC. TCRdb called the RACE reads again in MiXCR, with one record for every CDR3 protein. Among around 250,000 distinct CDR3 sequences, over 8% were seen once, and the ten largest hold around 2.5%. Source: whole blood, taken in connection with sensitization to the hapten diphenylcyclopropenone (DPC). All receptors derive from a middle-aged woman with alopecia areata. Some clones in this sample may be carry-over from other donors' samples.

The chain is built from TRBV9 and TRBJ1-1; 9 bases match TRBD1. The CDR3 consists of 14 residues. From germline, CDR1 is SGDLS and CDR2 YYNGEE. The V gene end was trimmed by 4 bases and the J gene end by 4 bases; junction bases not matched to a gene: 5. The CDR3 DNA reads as TGTGCCAGCAGCACCCTGACAGGGGGCACTGAAGCTTTCTTT. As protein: CASSTLTGGTEAFF.

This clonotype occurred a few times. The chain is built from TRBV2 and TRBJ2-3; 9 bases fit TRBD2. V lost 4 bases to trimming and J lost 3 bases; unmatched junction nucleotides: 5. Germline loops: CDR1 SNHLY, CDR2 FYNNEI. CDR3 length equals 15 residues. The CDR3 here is CASSGISGSTDTQYF. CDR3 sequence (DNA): TGTGCCAGCAGTGGAATTAGCGGGAGTACAGATACGCAGTATTTT.

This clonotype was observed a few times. The CDR3 DNA sequence: TGTGCCAGCACTCCGGGGTTACTAGCGGGAGTGCAAGAGACCCAGTACTTC. Its translation is CASTPGLLAGVQETQYF. The chain uses TRBV11-2 and TRBJ2-5; 11 bases agree with TRBD2. CDR3 length: 17 amino acids. Trimming took 7 bases from V and 2 from J; bases not matched to a gene: 12. Germline CDR1 SGHAT, CDR2 FQNNGV.

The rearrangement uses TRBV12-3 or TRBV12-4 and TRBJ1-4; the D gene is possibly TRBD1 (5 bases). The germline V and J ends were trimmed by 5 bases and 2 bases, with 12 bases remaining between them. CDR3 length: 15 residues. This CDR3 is CASSRRRGTNEKLFF. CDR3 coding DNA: TGTGCCAGCAGTCGACGACGGGGCACTAATGAAAAACTGTTTTTT.

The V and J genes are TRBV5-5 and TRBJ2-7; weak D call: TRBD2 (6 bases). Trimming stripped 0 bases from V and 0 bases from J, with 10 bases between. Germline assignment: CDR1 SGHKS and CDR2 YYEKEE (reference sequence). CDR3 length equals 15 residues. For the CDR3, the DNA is TGTGCCAGCAGCTTGGCGGCGCGGGACTCCTACGAGCAGTACTTC. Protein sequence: CASSLAARDSYEQYF.

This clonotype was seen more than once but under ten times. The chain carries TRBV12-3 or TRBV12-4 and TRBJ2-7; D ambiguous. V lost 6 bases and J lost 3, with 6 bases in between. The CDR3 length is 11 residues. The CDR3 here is CASSGYYEQYF. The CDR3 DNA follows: TGTGCCAGCAGCGGTTACTACGAGCAGTACTTC.

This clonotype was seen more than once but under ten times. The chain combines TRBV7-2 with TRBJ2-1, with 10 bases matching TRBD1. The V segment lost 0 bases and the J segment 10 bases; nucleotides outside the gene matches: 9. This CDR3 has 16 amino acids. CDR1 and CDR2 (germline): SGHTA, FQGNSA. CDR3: CASSLAGTGAPGEQFF. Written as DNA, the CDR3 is TGTGCCAGCAGCTTAGCCGGGACAGGGGCTCCCGGGGAGCAGTTCTTC.

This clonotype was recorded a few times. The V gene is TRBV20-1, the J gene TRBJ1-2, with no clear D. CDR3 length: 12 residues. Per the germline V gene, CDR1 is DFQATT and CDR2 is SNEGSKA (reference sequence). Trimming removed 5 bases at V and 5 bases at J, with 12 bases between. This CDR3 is CSAAQVEYGYTF. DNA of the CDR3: TGCAGTGCTGCTCAGGTGGAGTATGGCTACACCTTC.

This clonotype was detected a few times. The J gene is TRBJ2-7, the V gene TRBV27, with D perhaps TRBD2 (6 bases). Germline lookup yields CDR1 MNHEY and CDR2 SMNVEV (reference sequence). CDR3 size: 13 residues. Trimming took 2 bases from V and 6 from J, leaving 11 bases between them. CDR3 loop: CASSLTGELEQYF. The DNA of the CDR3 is TGTGCCAGCAGTTTAACGGGAGAACTCGAGCAGTACTTC.

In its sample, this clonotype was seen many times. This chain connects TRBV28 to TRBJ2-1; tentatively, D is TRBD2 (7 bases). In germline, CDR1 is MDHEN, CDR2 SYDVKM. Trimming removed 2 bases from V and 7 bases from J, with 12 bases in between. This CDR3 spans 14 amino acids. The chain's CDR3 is CASSLGGAGNEQFF. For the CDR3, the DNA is TGTGCCAGCAGTTTAGGGGGGGCCGGTAATGAGCAGTTCTTC.

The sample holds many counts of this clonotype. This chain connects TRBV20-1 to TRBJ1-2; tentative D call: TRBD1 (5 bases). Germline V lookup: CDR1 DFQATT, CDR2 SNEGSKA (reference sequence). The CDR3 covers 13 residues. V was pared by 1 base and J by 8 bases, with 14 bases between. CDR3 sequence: CSARGNGATGYTF. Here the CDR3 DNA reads TGCAGTGCTAGAGGGAATGGGGCGACGGGCTACACCTTC.

Here the CDR3 reads CASSAGTSGPYNEQFF. CDR3 nucleotides: TGTGCCAGCAGTGCCGGGACTAGCGGCCCCTACAATGAGCAGTTCTTC. The J gene is TRBJ2-1, the V gene TRBV6-5; 11 bases are a match to TRBD2. V gave up 5 bases and J gave up 2 bases; unmatched junction bases: 5. CDR3 size: 16 residues. Germline-derived CDR1 and CDR2 are MNHEY and SVGAGI.

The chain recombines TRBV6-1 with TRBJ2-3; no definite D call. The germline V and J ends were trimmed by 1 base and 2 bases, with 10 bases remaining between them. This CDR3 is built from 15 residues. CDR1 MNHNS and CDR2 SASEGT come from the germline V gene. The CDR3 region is CASSEVGHVTDTQYF. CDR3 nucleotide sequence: TGTGCCAGCAGTGAAGTCGGTCATGTCACAGATACGCAGTATTTT.

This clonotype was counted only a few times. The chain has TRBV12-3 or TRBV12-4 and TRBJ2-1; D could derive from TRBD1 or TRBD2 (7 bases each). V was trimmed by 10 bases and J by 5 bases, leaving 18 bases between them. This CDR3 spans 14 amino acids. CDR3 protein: CATYPGGQNNEQFF. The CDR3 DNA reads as TGTGCCACATACCCGGGGGGACAGAACAATGAGCAGTTCTTC.

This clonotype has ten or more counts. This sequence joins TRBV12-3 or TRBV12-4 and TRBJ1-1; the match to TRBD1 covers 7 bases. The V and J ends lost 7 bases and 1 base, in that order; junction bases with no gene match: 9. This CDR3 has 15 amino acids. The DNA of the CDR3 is TGTGCCAGCACCCCGGGGGGGGACAGGAACACTGAAGCTTTCTTT. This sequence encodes CASTPGGDRNTEAFF.

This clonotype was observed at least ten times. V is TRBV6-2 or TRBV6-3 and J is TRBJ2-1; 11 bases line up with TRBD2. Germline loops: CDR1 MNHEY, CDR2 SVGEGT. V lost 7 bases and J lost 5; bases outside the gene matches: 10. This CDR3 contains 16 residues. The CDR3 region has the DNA TGTGCCAGCACTCCTTTGGGACTAGCGGTAGACAATGAGCAGTTCTTC. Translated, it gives CASTPLGLAVDNEQFF.